This T cell receptor beta chain came from a study of T cell repertoires in cytomegalovirus infection. In the study overall: Shared public TCR beta signatures pointed to both CMV infection and a matching HLA type. The study, taken as a whole, reports: HLA-C-restricted CMV clonotypes gave the most frequent clonotype in two of eight donors. Cumulative public TCR beta family frequency identified CMV carriers with the relevant HLA.

Germline V gene sequence: CDR1 MNHEY, CDR2 SMNVEV (reference sequence). Trimming cost V 3 bases and J 3 bases, with 8 bases left between them. This CDR3 spans 13 amino acids. This clonotype was found a few times. As yet, its antigen is unknown. TCRdb redid the calling of the reads with MiXCR, one entry per CDR3 protein. The sample has roughly 110,000 distinct CDR3 sequences; around 30% are singletons. V gene TRBV27 combines with J gene TRBJ1-2, with D perhaps TRBD1 (5 bases). The TCR sequence derives from a human donor in good health (CMV status not recorded). Some clones in this sample may be carry-over from other donors' samples. The material was CD8+ T cells from cultured PBMCs, obtained from culture after CMV antigen stimulation. The CDR3 spells CASSFSQDYGYTF. Here the CDR3 DNA reads TGTGCCAGCAGTTTCTCACAGGACTATGGCTACACCTTC.